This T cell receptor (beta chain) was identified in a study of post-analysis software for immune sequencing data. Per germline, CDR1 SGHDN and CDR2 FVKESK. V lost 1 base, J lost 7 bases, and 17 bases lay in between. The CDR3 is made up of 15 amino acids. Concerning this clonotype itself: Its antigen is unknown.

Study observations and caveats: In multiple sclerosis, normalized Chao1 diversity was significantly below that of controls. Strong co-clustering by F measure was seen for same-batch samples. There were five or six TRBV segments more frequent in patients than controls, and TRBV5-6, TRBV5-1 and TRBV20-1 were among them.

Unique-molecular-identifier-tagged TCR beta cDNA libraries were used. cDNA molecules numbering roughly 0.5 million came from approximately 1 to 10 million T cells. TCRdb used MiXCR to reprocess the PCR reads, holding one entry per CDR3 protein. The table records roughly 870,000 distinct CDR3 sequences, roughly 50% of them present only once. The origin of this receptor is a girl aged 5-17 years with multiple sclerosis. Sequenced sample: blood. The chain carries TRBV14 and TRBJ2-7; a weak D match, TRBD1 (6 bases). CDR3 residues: CASSQAPGHLWEQYF. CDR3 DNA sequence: TGTGCCAGCAGCCAAGCCCCGGGACACCTATGGGAGCAGTACTTC.